A selection of T cell receptor beta chains follows, all from one sample in a study of T-cell reconstitution after alpha-beta-depleted transplantation in children. TCRdb ran MiXCR on the PCR reads and lists one entry per CDR3 protein. The data contain some 300,000 distinct CDR3 sequences, almost 8% of them singletons. The starting material was peripheral blood, obtained 360 days after TCRalphabeta/CD19-depleted stem cell transplant. The receptors originated from a female patient aged 2-15 years who had a stem cell transplant for Fanconi anemia, so the T cells may come from the graft donor. CDR3s include the opening cysteine and the closing phenylalanine or tryptophan. Fields, in order: CDR3 protein, CDR3 DNA, J gene, V gene, clone size, D gene. A D gene is named only where the DNA matches it firmly. The size field is filled for only some rows; it gives once, few, many or a size class.

CASSQRGRREKLFF	TGTGCCAGCAGCCAAAGGGGGCGCCGAGAAAAACTGTTTTTT	TRBJ1-4	TRBV3-1	few	TRBD1
CSARNGRGTDTQYF	TGCAGTGCTAGGAACGGGCGAGGCACAGATACGCAGTATTTT	TRBJ2-3	TRBV20-1	-	-
CASTEAGGRATDTQYF	TGTGCCAGCACCGAAGCGGGGGGCCGCGCCACAGATACGCAGTATTTT	TRBJ2-3	TRBV28	few	TRBD2
CANGLAGSTDTQYF	TGTGCCAACGGACTAGCGGGTAGCACAGATACGCAGTATTTT	TRBJ2-3	TRBV2	many	TRBD2
CSARLVQETQYF	TGCAGTGCTAGACTAGTCCAAGAGACCCAGTACTTC	TRBJ2-5	TRBV20-1	-	-
CASTGTGNSPLHF	TGCGCCAGTACCGGGACAGGGAATTCACCCCTCCACTTT	TRBJ1-6	TRBV10-2	-	TRBD1
CATSGDRGPYYGYTF	TGTGCCACCAGCGGAGACAGGGGGCCGTACTATGGCTACACCTTC	TRBJ1-2	TRBV15	few	TRBD1
CASSQGGPNVYEQYF	TGTGCCAGCAGCCAAGGAGGGCCCAATGTCTACGAGCAGTACTTC	TRBJ2-7	TRBV3-1	many	-
CASSPPLSEAFF	TGTGCCAGCTCACCACCGTTGTCTGAAGCTTTCTTT	TRBJ1-1	TRBV18	few	-
CASSPLGSGRRITDTQYF	TGTGCCAGCAGCCCACTAGGGTCCGGGAGGCGGATCACAGATACGCAGTATTTT	TRBJ2-3	TRBV11-2	-	TRBD2
CASSLGRGEQFF	TGTGCCAGCTCGCTAGGACGGGGTGAGCAGTTCTTC	TRBJ2-1	TRBV18	many	-
CSARVAGGLSYNEQFF	TGCAGTGCTCGGGTAGCGGGGGGGCTCTCCTACAATGAGCAGTTCTTC	TRBJ2-1	TRBV20-1	-	TRBD2
CASRFQGSLGSGANVLTF	TGCGCCAGCAGGTTTCAGGGATCACTTGGCTCTGGGGCCAACGTCCTGACTTTC	TRBJ2-6	TRBV5-1	many	-
CAISESAGGKLNTGELFF	TGTGCCATCAGTGAGTCGGCAGGGGGAAAACTGAACACCGGGGAGCTGTTTTTT	TRBJ2-2	TRBV10-3	many	TRBD1
CSGTLNTEAFF	TGCAGTGGGACATTGAACACTGAAGCTTTCTTT	TRBJ1-1	TRBV20-1	many	-
CSARDLGGASFGYTF	TGCAGTGCTAGAGATCTGGGGGGCGCAAGTTTTGGCTACACCTTC	TRBJ1-2	TRBV20-1	-	-
CASSLRWNEQFF	TGTGCCAGCAGTTTGAGGTGGAATGAGCAGTTCTTC	TRBJ2-1	TRBV28	many	-
CAISLGQGSRDGYTF	TGTGCCATCAGCCTAGGACAGGGTTCAAGGGATGGCTACACCTTC	TRBJ1-2	TRBV10-3	many	TRBD1
CASSRFQHTEAFF	TGCGCCAGCAGCCGTTTTCAGCACACTGAAGCTTTCTTT	TRBJ1-1	TRBV4-3	-	-
CASSLAGVFYEQYF	TGTGCCAGCAGTCTAGCGGGAGTATTTTACGAGCAGTACTTC	TRBJ2-7	TRBV27	-	TRBD2
CATAALRDSGTEAFF	TGTGCCACCGCGGCCCTCCGGGACTCGGGCACTGAAGCTTTCTTT	TRBJ1-1	TRBV15	-	-
CSARDAPVHRNYEQYF	TGCAGTGCTAGAGATGCCCCGGTCCACAGGAATTACGAGCAGTACTTC	TRBJ2-7	TRBV20-1	many	-
CSASKGFGGNEQFF	TGCAGTGCTAGTAAAGGCTTTGGGGGGAATGAGCAGTTCTTC	TRBJ2-1	TRBV20-1	-	-
CASSEKMNTEAFF	TGTGCCAGCAGTGAAAAAATGAACACTGAAGCTTTCTTT	TRBJ1-1	TRBV25-1	few	-
CATSDLGHPDYEQYF	TGTGCCACCAGTGATCTGGGGCATCCCGACTACGAGCAGTACTTC	TRBJ2-7	TRBV24-1	many	-
CASSSNDRGYGYTF	TGTGCCAGCAGCTCCAACGACAGGGGCTATGGCTACACCTTC	TRBJ1-2	TRBV28	many	TRBD1
CASSYAGTAGNTIYF	TGTGCCAGCAGTTACGCCGGGACCGCCGGAAACACCATATATTTT	TRBJ1-3	TRBV6-5	-	-
CASSVLAGVSNEQFF	TGTGCCAGCAGCGTACTAGCGGGAGTGAGCAATGAGCAGTTCTTC	TRBJ2-1	TRBV7-2	many	TRBD2
CASSEEGIQPQHF	TGTGCCAGCAGTGAAGAAGGGATTCAGCCCCAGCATTTT	TRBJ1-5	TRBV25-1	-	-
CASSSIGLSGGSTDTQYF	TGTGCCAGCAGCTCGATAGGCCTTAGCGGGGGGAGCACAGATACGCAGTATTTT	TRBJ2-3	TRBV7-8	few	TRBD2
CASGFPGDYGYTF	TGTGCTAGTGGTTTCCCAGGCGACTATGGCTACACCTTC	TRBJ1-2	TRBV12-5	-	-
CSAIRYAGTGAYGYTF	TGCAGTGCTATCAGATACGCCGGGACAGGGGCCTATGGCTACACCTTC	TRBJ1-2	TRBV20-1	few	TRBD1
CASSLYGAGSSTDTQYF	TGTGCCAGCAGTTTATATGGGGCAGGGAGTAGCACAGATACGCAGTATTTT	TRBJ2-3	TRBV28	many	-
CASRLGGSSYNEQFF	TGTGCCAGCAGACTAGGGGGGAGCTCCTACAATGAGCAGTTCTTC	TRBJ2-1	TRBV27	many	-
CATRQGMGDTQYF	TGTGCCACCCGACAGGGAATGGGAGATACGCAGTATTTT	TRBJ2-3	TRBV10-3	many	TRBD1
CASRADRKLNYGYTF	TGCGCCAGCAGGGCGGACAGGAAGTTAAACTATGGCTACACCTTC	TRBJ1-2	TRBV5-1	-	TRBD1
CASSHRLNQPQHF	TGTGCCAGCAGCCACAGATTAAATCAGCCCCAGCATTTT	TRBJ1-5	TRBV14	many	-
CAWSTAGELFF	TGTGCCTGGAGTACAGCCGGGGAGCTGTTTTTT	TRBJ2-2	TRBV30	-	-
CASSYSGPFDEYF	TGTGCCAGCAGTTACTCGGGCCCGTTTGATGAGTATTTT	TRBJ2-3	TRBV6-6	many	-
CASSQYTGGPSYNEQFF	TGTGCCAGCAGCCAATATACGGGGGGTCCCTCCTACAATGAGCAGTTCTTC	TRBJ2-1	TRBV11-1	many	TRBD2
CATRPSGGAYEQFF	TGTGCCACCCGACCTAGCGGGGGGGCGTATGAGCAGTTCTTC	TRBJ2-1	TRBV12-3/TRBV12-4	many	TRBD2
CASSLEPVPDEKLFF	TGCGCCAGCAGCTTGGAGCCAGTACCGGATGAAAAACTGTTTTTT	TRBJ1-4	TRBV5-1	few	-
CSATIRGGSSYNEQFF	TGCAGTGCCACGATTAGGGGGGGGAGCTCCTACAATGAGCAGTTCTTC	TRBJ2-1	TRBV20-1	many	-
CASSQAWEGNTEAFF	TGTGCCAGCAGCCAAGCGTGGGAGGGGAACACTGAAGCTTTCTTT	TRBJ1-1	TRBV4-2	many	-
CASSFYRGRNSPLHF	TGTGCCAGCAGCTTCTACAGGGGGCGAAACTCACCCCTCCACTTT	TRBJ1-6	TRBV28	many	TRBD1
CASSYSGSSADTQYF	TGTGCCAGCAGTTATTCAGGGAGTAGCGCAGATACGCAGTATTTT	TRBJ2-3	TRBV7-9	-	-
CASSHLPDTQYF	TGTGCCAGCAGCCATCTACCAGATACGCAGTATTTT	TRBJ2-3	TRBV4-2	many	-
CASSLAGGPGTQYF	TGTGCCAGCAGCCTAGCGGGGGGGCCTGGGACCCAGTACTTC	TRBJ2-5	TRBV6-1	many	TRBD2
CASSPLANTEAFF	TGTGCCAGCAGCCCATTAGCTAACACTGAAGCTTTCTTT	TRBJ1-1	TRBV14	many	-
CASSQGVGSNQPQHF	TGTGCCAGCAGCCAAGGGGTCGGTAGCAATCAGCCCCAGCATTTT	TRBJ1-5	TRBV3-1	-	-
CSAFRGRSGGQFF	TGCAGTGCTTTCAGGGGGCGAAGTGGGGGGCAGTTCTTC	TRBJ2-1	TRBV20-1	many	TRBD1
CSARDPGHAGSYEQYF	TGCAGTGCTAGAGACCCTGGACATGCGGGCTCCTACGAGCAGTACTTC	TRBJ2-7	TRBV20-1	many	-
CALSLVIGGTRGTGELFF	TGTGCCCTCAGTTTAGTTATCGGGGGGACTCGAGGCACCGGGGAGCTGTTTTTT	TRBJ2-2	TRBV12-3/TRBV12-4	-	TRBD2
CASSLVEFFNYGYTF	TGTGCCAGCAGTTTAGTCGAGTTTTTTAACTATGGCTACACCTTC	TRBJ1-2	TRBV12-3/TRBV12-4	many	-